The entry below gives a single TCR beta chain sequence along with its context. The data derive from a study of blood T cell repertoires in COVID-19. With 0 bases clipped from V and 5 bases from J, the junction kept 11 bases outside the gene matches. This CDR3 contains 16 residues. Per the germline V gene, CDR1 is SQVTM and CDR2 is ANQGSEA. In the source study's methods: Quantification of nucleated cells was approximated via reference gene primer amplification. Here immunoSEQ multiplex PCR was the method, and the copy in TCRdb shows in-frame clones only, minus some. V and J calls and clone size come straight from that table; D and trimming were deduced from the DNA. Here the sample spans 180,000 or so clones, about 86% being singletons.

The gene calls are TRBV29-1 and TRBJ1-2; 8 bases fit TRBD1. The origin of this receptor is a man aged 18 to 30 with active or convalescent COVID-19. The material sequenced was peripheral blood. In DNA form, the CDR3 reads TGCAGCGTTGAAGATCGAGGACAGGGACGGGCTTATGGCTACACCTTC. Translating gives CSVEDRGQGRAYGYTF.